This TCR beta chain derives from a study of blood T cell repertoires in COVID-19. Study in general: T cells, B-cell-depleted T cells, or PBMCs provided the cDNA or gDNA that served as material.

V shed 2 bases, J shed 0 bases, and the junction held 4 bases outside the gene matches. The CDR3 extends over 17 amino acids. Germline CDR1 is MNHEY and CDR2 is SVGEGT. In the authors' workflow: From reference gene primer amplification, estimates of nucleated cell counts were derived. Data came from immunoSEQ multiplex PCR; TCRdb stores just in-frame clones and leaves some out. V, J and clone size are taken as reported in that table, and D and trimming were inferred from the DNA itself. The profile shows approximately 170,000 clones, about four fifths of them singletons. Sample: peripheral blood. The gene calls are TRBV6-2 or TRBV6-3 and TRBJ2-2; 9 nucleotides line up with TRBD2. The source of this sequence is a man between 65 and 85 years old who had recovered from COVID-19. The CDR3 reads CASSYVPSGANTGELFF. CDR3 in DNA: TGTGCCAGCAGTTACGTCCCTAGCGGGGCGAACACCGGGGAGCTGTTTTTT.